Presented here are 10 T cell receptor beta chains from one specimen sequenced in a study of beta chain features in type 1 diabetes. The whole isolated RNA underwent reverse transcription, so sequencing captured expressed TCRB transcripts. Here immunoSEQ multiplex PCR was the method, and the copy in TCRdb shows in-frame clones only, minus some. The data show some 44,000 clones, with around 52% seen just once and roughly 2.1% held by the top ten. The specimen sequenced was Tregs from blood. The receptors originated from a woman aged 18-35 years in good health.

For the CDR3, the DNA is TGTGCCAGCAGCTTAGCCCCCCGCGGCACTGAAGCTTTCTTT. It specifies CASSLAPRGTEAFF. The chain links TRBV11-3 to TRBJ1-1; D gene uncertain. Germline V gene data show CDR1 as SGHNT and CDR2 as YENEEA. The V end lost 1 base, the J end lost 4 bases, and 10 bases lay between the germline ends. The CDR3 is 14 amino acids. The entire variable domain, with the rest obtained from reference TRBV11-3 and TRBJ1-1, is as follows: EAGVVQSPRYKIIEKKQPVAFWCNPISGHNTLYWYLQNLGQGPELLIRYENEEAVDDSQLPKDRFSAERLKGVDSTLKIQPAELGDSAVYLCASSLAPRGTEAFFGQGTRLTVV.

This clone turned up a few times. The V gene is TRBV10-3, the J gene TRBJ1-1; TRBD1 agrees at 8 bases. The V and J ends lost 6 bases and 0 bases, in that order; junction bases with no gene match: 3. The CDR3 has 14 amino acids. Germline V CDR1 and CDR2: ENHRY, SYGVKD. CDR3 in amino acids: CAIRGQAMNTEAFF. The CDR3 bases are TGTGCCATCAGGGGACAGGCTATGAACACTGAAGCTTTCTTT.

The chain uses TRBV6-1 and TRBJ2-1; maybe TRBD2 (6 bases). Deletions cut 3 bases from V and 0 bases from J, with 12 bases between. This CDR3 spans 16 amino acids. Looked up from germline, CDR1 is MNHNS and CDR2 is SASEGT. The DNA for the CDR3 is TGTGCCAGCAGTGACAGGAGGGTGCGCTCCTACAATGAGCAGTTCTTC. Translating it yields CASSDRRVRSYNEQFF.

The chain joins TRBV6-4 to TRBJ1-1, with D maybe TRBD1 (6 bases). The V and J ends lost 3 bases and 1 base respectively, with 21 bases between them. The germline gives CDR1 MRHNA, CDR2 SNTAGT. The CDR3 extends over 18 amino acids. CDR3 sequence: CASSEAFGGGVGNTEAFF. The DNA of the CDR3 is TGTGCCAGCAGTGAGGCCTTCGGGGGGGGCGTCGGGAACACTGAAGCTTTCTTT.

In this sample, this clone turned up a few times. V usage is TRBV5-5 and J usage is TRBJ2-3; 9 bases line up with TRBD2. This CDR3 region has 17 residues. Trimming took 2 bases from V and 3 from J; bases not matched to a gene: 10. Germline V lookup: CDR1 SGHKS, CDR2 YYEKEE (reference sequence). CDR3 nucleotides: TGTGCCAGCAGCTTATTTAAAGCGGGAGGTTGGACAGATACGCAGTATTTT. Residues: CASSLFKAGGWTDTQYF.

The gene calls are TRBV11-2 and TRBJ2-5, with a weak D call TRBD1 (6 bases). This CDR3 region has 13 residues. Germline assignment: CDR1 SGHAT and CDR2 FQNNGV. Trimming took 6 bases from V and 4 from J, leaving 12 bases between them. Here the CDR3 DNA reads TGTGCCAGCAGGAAACAGGGTTCAGAGACCCAGTACTTC. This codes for CASRKQGSETQYF. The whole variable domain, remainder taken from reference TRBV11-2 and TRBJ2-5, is EAGVAQSPRYKIIEKRQSVAFWCNPISGHATLYWYQQILGQGPKLLIQFQNNGVVDDSQLPKDRFSAERLKGVDSTLKIQPAKLEDSAVYLCASRKQGSETQYFGPGTRLLVL.

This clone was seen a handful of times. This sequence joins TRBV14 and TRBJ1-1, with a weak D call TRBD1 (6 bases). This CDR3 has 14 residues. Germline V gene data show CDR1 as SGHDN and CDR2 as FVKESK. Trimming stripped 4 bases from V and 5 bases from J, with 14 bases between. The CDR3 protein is CASSLIQGMTEAFF. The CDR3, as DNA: TGTGCCAGCAGCCTCATACAGGGTATGACTGAAGCTTTCTTT.

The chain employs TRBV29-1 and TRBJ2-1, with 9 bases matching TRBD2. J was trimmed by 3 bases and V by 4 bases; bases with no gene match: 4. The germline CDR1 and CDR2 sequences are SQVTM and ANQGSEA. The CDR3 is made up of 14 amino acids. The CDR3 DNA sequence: TGCAGCGTTGCGGCGGGAGGGTACTACAATGAGCAGTTCTTC. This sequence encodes CSVAAGGYYNEQFF.

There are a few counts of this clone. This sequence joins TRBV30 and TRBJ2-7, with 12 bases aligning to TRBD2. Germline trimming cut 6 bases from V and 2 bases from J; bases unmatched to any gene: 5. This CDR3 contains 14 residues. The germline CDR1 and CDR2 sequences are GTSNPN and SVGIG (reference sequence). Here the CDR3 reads CACRLAGDTYEQYF. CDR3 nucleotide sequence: TGTGCCTGCAGACTAGCGGGAGATACCTACGAGCAGTACTTC.

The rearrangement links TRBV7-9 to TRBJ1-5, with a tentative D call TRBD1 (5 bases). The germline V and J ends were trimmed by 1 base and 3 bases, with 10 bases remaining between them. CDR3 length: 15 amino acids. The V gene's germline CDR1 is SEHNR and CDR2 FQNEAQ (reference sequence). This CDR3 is CASSLVGDINQPQHF. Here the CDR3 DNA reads TGTGCCAGCAGCTTAGTAGGGGATATCAATCAGCCCCAGCATTTT.